The entry below describes one TCR beta chain. The data belong to a study of blood T cell repertoires in COVID-19. On the study more broadly: COVID-19 samples, acute and convalescent, were from the United States, Italy and Spain. In each case, the material was cDNA or gDNA derived from T cells, B-cell-depleted T cells, or PBMCs.

Losses at the gene ends were 10 bases for V and 4 bases for J; bases not matched to a gene: 9. This CDR3 has 14 amino acids. CDR1 is MNHEY and CDR2 is SMNVEV in the germline V gene (reference sequence). Authors' processing steps: Estimation of nucleated cell counts relied on the amplification of reference gene primers. The data were produced by immunoSEQ multiplex PCR, yet TCRdb's version contains in-frame clones alone and is incomplete. That table supplies the V and J calls and clone size; D and trimming were determined from the DNA. The sample lists 380,000 or so clones, 80% to 90% seen once, with around 1.3% in the top ten.

Source material: peripheral blood. The V and J genes are TRBV27 and TRBJ1-2, with TRBD1 identical over 10 bases. The clonotype originates from a man aged 35 to 55 with acute or convalescent COVID-19. In DNA form, the CDR3 reads TGTGCCACCAGAAGGACAGGGGGATTCTATGGCTACACCTTC. Its translation is CATRRTGGFYGYTF.